This T cell receptor beta chain was sequenced in a study of blood T cell repertoires in COVID-19. Study in general: Samples of COVID-19 (acute and convalescent) were obtained from the United States, Italy and Spain. PBMCs, B-cell-depleted T cells, or T cells provided the cDNA or gDNA that made up the material.

In the source study's methods: Amplification with reference gene primers provided the estimates of nucleated cell counts. TCRdb's copy holds only in-frame clones and misses some; the assay was immunoSEQ multiplex PCR. The V and J calls and clone size come from that table; D and trimming were worked out from the DNA. The sample consists of around 150,000 clones, 90% to 95% of them appearing once. This TCR derives from a woman between 45 and 60 years old with acute or convalescent COVID-19. What was sequenced was peripheral blood.

CDR3 DNA: TGTGCCAGCTCACTACTAGCGGGCACAGATACGCAGTATTTT. This encodes CASSLLAGTDTQYF. The chain carries TRBV18 and TRBJ2-3; 8 bases fit TRBD2. The V and J ends lost 4 bases and 1 base, in that order; junction bases with no gene match: 1. The CDR3 loop spans 14 amino acids. In germline, CDR1 is KGHSH, CDR2 LQKENI.